Listed below are T cell receptor beta chains from one sample, sequenced in a study of cytomegalovirus exposure and HLA in healthy donors. Assay: immunoSEQ multiplex PCR; the TCRdb copy retains only in-frame clones and omits some. The sample yields some 170,000 clones, about 81% seen once. Sequencing was performed on PBMCs. The receptors come from a young woman in good health and CMV-seronegative. CDR3s include the opening cysteine and the closing phenylalanine or tryptophan. The D gene is left open where the match is weak. Size is stated for part of the rows, as once, few or many counts, or as a class when the clone is expanded.

v_gene	d_gene	abundance	j_gene	CDR3nt	CDR3aa
TRBV7-2	NA	NA	TRBJ2-2	TGTGCCAGCTTACCTTTTCGGGCCGGGGAGCTGTTTTTT	CASLPFRAGELFF
TRBV6-6	NA	once	TRBJ1-1	TGTGCCAGCAAAGTTACCGTGCGGGGCACTGAAGCTTTCTTT	CASKVTVRGTEAFF
TRBV7-9	TRBD2	NA	TRBJ2-7	TGTGCCAGCAGCGCAGCCTCCGGACTAGCGGGGTCCTACGAGCAGTACTTC	CASSAASGLAGSYEQYF
TRBV29-1	TRBD1	few	TRBJ2-5	TGCAGCGCGCTGTCCAGGGGGCGAGGAGAGACCCAGTACTTC	CSALSRGRGETQYF
TRBV6-6	NA	NA	TRBJ1-4	TGTGCCAGCAGTTATCTGGGGGGGGCTAATGAAAAACTGTTTTTT	CASSYLGGANEKLFF
TRBV7-2	NA	NA	TRBJ2-5	TGTGCCAGCAGCTTACTTGGTACCCGGCACATCGCAGGGACCCAGTACTTC	CASSLLGTRHIAGTQYF
TRBV5-4	TRBD2	NA	TRBJ2-2	TGTGCCAGCCATACGGCACTAGCGTCCACCGGGGAGCTGTTTTTT	CASHTALASTGELFF
TRBV5-1	TRBD1	NA	TRBJ2-7	TGCGCCAGCAGCGTGGGACAGGGTTTACGTGAGCAGTACTTC	CASSVGQGLREQYF
TRBV10-2	NA	NA	TRBJ2-5	TGCGCCAGCAGTCCGGACAAGTTGAACCAAGGGGGCCAAGAGACCCAGTACTTC	CASSPDKLNQGGQETQYF
TRBV7-8	NA	NA	TRBJ1-1	TGTGCCAGCAGCTCACAGGAGAACACTGAAGCTTTCTTT	CASSSQENTEAFF
TRBV2	TRBD1	NA	TRBJ2-2	TGTGCCAGCAGTGGTCCCGGGACAGGGTGGACCGGGGAGCTGTTTTTT	CASSGPGTGWTGELFF